This TCR beta chain appears in the sequencing data of a study of T cell changes during pregnancy in multiple sclerosis. TCRdb's copy holds only in-frame clones and misses some; the assay was immunoSEQ multiplex PCR. Of around 63,000 clones listed, roughly 89% are singletons. Germline V CDR1 and CDR2: MNHEY, SMNVEV (reference sequence). Trimming stripped 1 base from V and 5 bases from J, with 8 bases between. The CDR3 is 13 amino acids. This sequence was found in a female donor in good health, enrolled as a control in a pregnancy study. The sample here was peripheral blood, taken after pregnancy. The rearrangement uses TRBV27 and TRBJ1-2, with D maybe TRBD1 (5 bases). This CDR3 is CASSLYQGYGYTF. CDR3 nucleotide sequence: TGTGCCAGCAGTTTATACCAGGGTTATGGCTACACCTTC.